The text below deals with one T cell receptor beta chain. Its antigen is not known. The protocol was immunoSEQ multiplex PCR, while the TCRdb copy is restricted to in-frame clones and leaves out a portion. Here the sample spans about 50,000 clones, approximately 87% being singletons. The sample originates from a study of glioma-infiltrating T cells after dendritic cell vaccination. Study at large: Monocyte-derived dendritic cells, cultured less than 8 days with IL-4 and GM-CSF, were pulsed with autologous tumor lysate. At biweekly intervals, patients got three intradermal dendritic cell vaccine injections. Overall study results and limits: Estimated pretreatment TIL content predicted outcome after dendritic cell vaccination.

The germline V and J ends were trimmed by 7 bases and 6 bases, with 16 bases remaining between them. The CDR3 runs to 14 residues. Germline V gene sequence: CDR1 MNHEY, CDR2 SVGAGI. Time point given: after dendritic cell vaccination, including at tumor progression/relapse. None of the glioblastoma patients had an isocitrate dehydrogenase mutation. Sequenced here: blood, sampled after dendritic cell vaccination. This receptor was taken from a human donor with glioblastoma. This chain uses TRBV6-5 with TRBJ1-5, with D maybe TRBD1 (5 bases). CDR3 loop: CASTQALGGQPQHF. CDR3 in DNA: TGTGCCAGCACCCAGGCCCTCGGGGGTCAGCCCCAGCATTTT.